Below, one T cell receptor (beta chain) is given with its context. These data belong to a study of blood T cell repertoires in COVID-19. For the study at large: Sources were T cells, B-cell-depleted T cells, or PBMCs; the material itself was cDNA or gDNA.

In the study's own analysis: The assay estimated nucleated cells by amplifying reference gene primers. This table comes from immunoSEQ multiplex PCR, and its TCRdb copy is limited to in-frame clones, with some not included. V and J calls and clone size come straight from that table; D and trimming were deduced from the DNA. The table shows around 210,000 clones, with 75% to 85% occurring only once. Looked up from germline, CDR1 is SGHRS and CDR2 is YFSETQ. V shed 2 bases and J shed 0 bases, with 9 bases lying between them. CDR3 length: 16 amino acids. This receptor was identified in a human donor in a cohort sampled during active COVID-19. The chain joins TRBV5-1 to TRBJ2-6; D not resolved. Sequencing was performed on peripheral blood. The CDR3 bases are TGCGCCAGCAGCTTCCCGGGTGTCTCTGGGGCCAACGTCCTGACTTTC. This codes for CASSFPGVSGANVLTF.